Listed below are T cell receptor beta chains from one sample, sequenced in a study of cytomegalovirus exposure and HLA in healthy donors. The method was immunoSEQ multiplex PCR; TCRdb's version includes in-frame clones alone and lacks a portion of them. Here the sample table reports 53,000 or so clones. The sample comprised PBMCs. The receptors derive from a young man in good health and CMV-seropositive. Each CDR3 is given with its conserved first and last residue. D genes are given only for firm matches.

cdr3_nt	cdr3_aa	d_call	v_call	j_call
TGTGCCAGCAGCTCCGGGACAGGGGACACAGATACGCAGTATTTT	CASSSGTGDTDTQYF	TRBD1	TRBV7-6	TRBJ2-3
TGTGCCAGCAGATCTCAGGGATTCACTGAAGCTTTCTTT	CASRSQGFTEAFF	NA	TRBV2	TRBJ1-1
TGCGCCAGCATACTAGCGGGAGACACAGATACGCAGTATTTT	CASILAGDTDTQYF	TRBD2	TRBV5-1	TRBJ2-3
TGTGCCAGCAGCTCTCTAGAATCCGGGACTAGCCTGGAGACCCAGTACTTC	CASSSLESGTSLETQYF	TRBD2	TRBV28	TRBJ2-5
TGTGCCAGCAGTTTGTCCGGGACAGGGGACTACGAGCAGTACTTC	CASSLSGTGDYEQYF	TRBD1	TRBV28	TRBJ2-7
TGTGCCAGCTCAGGACAGCCTCCCAACGAGCAGTACTTC	CASSGQPPNEQYF	NA	TRBV5-8	TRBJ2-7
TGTGCCTGGGGACTAGTTGCCTCCTACGAGCAGTACTTC	CAWGLVASYEQYF	TRBD2	TRBV30	TRBJ2-7
TGTGCCAGCACCGACAGGACAGGGGTGAACACCGGGGAGCTGTTTTTT	CASTDRTGVNTGELFF	TRBD1	TRBV25-1	TRBJ2-2
TGCGCCAGCAGTGAGGGGACAGCGATGGGAACCGGGGAGCTGTTTTTT	CASSEGTAMGTGELFF	TRBD1	TRBV10-1	TRBJ2-2
TGTGCCAGCAGTCCACCGGACAGGGGAGTCAATGAGCAGTTCTTC	CASSPPDRGVNEQFF	TRBD1	TRBV5-6	TRBJ2-1
TGTGCCAGCGGGGGACAGGGTTATCAGCCCCAGCATTTT	CASGGQGYQPQHF	TRBD1	TRBV28	TRBJ1-5
TGTGCCAGCAGTCGACAGGGAACTGAAGCTTTCTTT	CASSRQGTEAFF	TRBD1	TRBV28	TRBJ1-1
TGTGCCAGCAGTCTTCCACGTACAGGGAGAACCACCTACGAGCAGTACTTC	CASSLPRTGRTTYEQYF	NA	TRBV28	TRBJ2-7
TGTGCCAGCAGCCCGCTGGGCAGAGACACCGGGGAGCTGTTTTTT	CASSPLGRDTGELFF	NA	TRBV4-2	TRBJ2-2
TGTGCCACCAGCAGGGCTCCCCCCGGGTCCGAAAAGCCCCAGCATTTT	CATSRAPPGSEKPQHF	NA	TRBV15	TRBJ1-5
TGCACCAGCAGCCAAAACGGACTAGCGGGAATTCTTGATACGCAGTATTTT	CTSSQNGLAGILDTQYF	NA	TRBV1	TRBJ2-3
TGTGCCAGCAGTTTTTTTGACAGGGGGCGCGAGCAGTACTTC	CASSFFDRGREQYF	TRBD1	TRBV6-1	TRBJ2-7
TGTGCCAGCAGTCAAATCAGACGCTGGGACCAGGGGCGCTCTGGGGCCAACGTCCTGACTTTC	CASSQIRRWDQGRSGANVLTF	NA	TRBV27	TRBJ2-6
TGCAGCTTCGTTCGGGAGCGGGGACCCACAGATACGCAGTATTTT	CSFVRERGPTDTQYF	TRBD2	TRBV29-1	TRBJ2-3
TGTGCCAGCAGTGAAGATACTAGTTGGTGGGGTGAGCAGTTCTTC	CASSEDTSWWGEQFF	NA	TRBV6-1	TRBJ2-1
TGTGCCAGCGGACTCTCTTTGGCGGGTGGAAACACCATATATTTT	CASGLSLAGGNTIYF	NA	TRBV28	TRBJ1-3
TGTGCCAGCTCACGACAGCTGAACACCGGGGAGCTGTTTTTT	CASSRQLNTGELFF	NA	TRBV11-2	TRBJ2-2
TGTGCCAGCTCCCAACAAGAGACCCAGTACTTC	CASSQQETQYF	NA	TRBV18	TRBJ2-5
TGCGCCAGCAAAGCGGGAGCCACAGATACGCAGTATTTT	CASKAGATDTQYF	TRBD2	TRBV5-1	TRBJ2-3
TGTGCCAGCAGCTTAGACTCAGGATACAACACCGGGGAGCTGTTTTTT	CASSLDSGYNTGELFF	NA	TRBV11-3	TRBJ2-2
TGTGCCAGCAGCAGAGACCGGGGGGAAAAACTGTTTTTT	CASSRDRGEKLFF	NA	TRBV7-2	TRBJ1-4
TGTGCCAGCAGTTACAGTGTCTACGAGCAGTACTTC	CASSYSVYEQYF	NA	TRBV6-6	TRBJ2-7
TGTGCCAGCACCTCCCGGGAGGGAGCAGGGAATGAGCAGTTCTTC	CASTSREGAGNEQFF	TRBD2	TRBV6-5	TRBJ2-1
TGCGCCAGCAGCCCGCCGGGACAGGGGGCGAGGGGCTACACCTTC	CASSPPGQGARGYTF	TRBD1	TRBV5-1	TRBJ1-2
TGTGCCAGCAGCGTTGACTTTTATAATTCACCCCTCCACTTT	CASSVDFYNSPLHF	NA	TRBV9	TRBJ1-6
TGTGCCAGCAGGGATCCCGGGACTTATACCTACGAGCAGTACTTC	CASRDPGTYTYEQYF	NA	TRBV2	TRBJ2-7
TGTGCCAGCAGCTTAGAAGCGGGGAGCTCCTACGAGCAGTACTTC	CASSLEAGSSYEQYF	TRBD2	TRBV7-9	TRBJ2-7
TGTGCCAGCAGCCCTCGTGGTGGGGCCAACACTGAAGCTTTCTTT	CASSPRGGANTEAFF	NA	TRBV9	TRBJ1-1
TGTGCCTGGGGATCCGGGACAGGGGGAGAAAAACTGTTTTTT	CAWGSGTGGEKLFF	TRBD1	TRBV30	TRBJ1-4
TGTGCCAGCAGTAGAGCGGGAGGGCCAACTGTCACAGATACGCAGTATTTT	CASSRAGGPTVTDTQYF	TRBD2	TRBV27	TRBJ2-3
TGTGCCAGCAGCTTAATGGCGGGGAGAAACACTGAAGCTTTCTTT	CASSLMAGRNTEAFF	NA	TRBV7-3	TRBJ1-1
TGTGCCAGCAGTGATGGGACCTCCCCCGGGACAGGGCCCTACGAGCAGTACTTC	CASSDGTSPGTGPYEQYF	TRBD1	TRBV25-1	TRBJ2-7
TGCGCCAGCATGGGACTAGCGGGGGACAATGAGCAGTTCTTC	CASMGLAGDNEQFF	TRBD2	TRBV5-1	TRBJ2-1
TGCGCCAGCAGTGAGCCAGGGGGCTCCTACAATGAGCAGTTCTTC	CASSEPGGSYNEQFF	TRBD1	TRBV10-1	TRBJ2-1
TGTGCCAGCAGCAAGACCGATGCTGGGGGGGCTTTCTTT	CASSKTDAGGAFF	NA	TRBV7-9	TRBJ1-1
TGTGCCAGCAGCCAAGGAGCCCTCGGGGAAGCTTTCTTT	CASSQGALGEAFF	NA	TRBV4-2	TRBJ1-1
TGCGCCAGCAGCTTGGCCTCTAGCGCATACGAGCAGTACTTC	CASSLASSAYEQYF	NA	TRBV5-1	TRBJ2-7
TGTGCCAGCAGCCCGAGGACAGGACTGTACACTGAAGCTTTCTTT	CASSPRTGLYTEAFF	TRBD1	TRBV7-8	TRBJ1-1
TGTGCCAGCAGTGAAGGAGACAACACTGAAGCTTTCTTT	CASSEGDNTEAFF	NA	TRBV6-4	TRBJ1-1
TGTGCCAGCAGCATAGGGCGGACCTACAATGAGCAGTTCTTC	CASSIGRTYNEQFF	NA	TRBV9	TRBJ2-1
TGCGCCAGCAGATTAGCGGGAGAAGCAGATACGCAGTATTTT	CASRLAGEADTQYF	TRBD2	TRBV10-2	TRBJ2-3
TGTGCCAGCAGAACGGGGAGCACAGATACGCAGTATTTT	CASRTGSTDTQYF	NA	TRBV11-3	TRBJ2-3
TGTGCCAGCAGTTCAGGACAGGGGGAATCCTACGAGCAGTACTTC	CASSSGQGESYEQYF	TRBD1	TRBV25-1	TRBJ2-7
TGTGCCAGCAAGATTTCAGGGGATGGCTACACCTTC	CASKISGDGYTF	NA	TRBV2	TRBJ1-2
TGTGCCAGCAGCTTACATAGGGCCGCAGCGGCAGGAAACACCATATATTTT	CASSLHRAAAAGNTIYF	NA	TRBV7-6	TRBJ1-3
TGCAGTGGGACAGAGCAACTTGGCTACACCTTC	CSGTEQLGYTF	NA	TRBV20-1	TRBJ1-2
TGTGCCAGCAGTAAGCGGGAGGGGACAGATACGCAGTATTTT	CASSKREGTDTQYF	TRBD2	TRBV27	TRBJ2-3
TGTGCCAGCAGCTCTTTATCTGGCGGGAGCACCGGGGAGCTGTTTTTT	CASSSLSGGSTGELFF	TRBD2	TRBV7-3	TRBJ2-2
TGTGCCAGCAGCTTTGAACTAGTCCAGTCCGAGCAGTACTTC	CASSFELVQSEQYF	NA	TRBV5-6	TRBJ2-7
TGTGCCAGCAGCTTAGCGGGGGGACTAGCGGGAGGTGGTAAAGATACGCAGTATTTT	CASSLAGGLAGGGKDTQYF	TRBD2	TRBV7-8	TRBJ2-3